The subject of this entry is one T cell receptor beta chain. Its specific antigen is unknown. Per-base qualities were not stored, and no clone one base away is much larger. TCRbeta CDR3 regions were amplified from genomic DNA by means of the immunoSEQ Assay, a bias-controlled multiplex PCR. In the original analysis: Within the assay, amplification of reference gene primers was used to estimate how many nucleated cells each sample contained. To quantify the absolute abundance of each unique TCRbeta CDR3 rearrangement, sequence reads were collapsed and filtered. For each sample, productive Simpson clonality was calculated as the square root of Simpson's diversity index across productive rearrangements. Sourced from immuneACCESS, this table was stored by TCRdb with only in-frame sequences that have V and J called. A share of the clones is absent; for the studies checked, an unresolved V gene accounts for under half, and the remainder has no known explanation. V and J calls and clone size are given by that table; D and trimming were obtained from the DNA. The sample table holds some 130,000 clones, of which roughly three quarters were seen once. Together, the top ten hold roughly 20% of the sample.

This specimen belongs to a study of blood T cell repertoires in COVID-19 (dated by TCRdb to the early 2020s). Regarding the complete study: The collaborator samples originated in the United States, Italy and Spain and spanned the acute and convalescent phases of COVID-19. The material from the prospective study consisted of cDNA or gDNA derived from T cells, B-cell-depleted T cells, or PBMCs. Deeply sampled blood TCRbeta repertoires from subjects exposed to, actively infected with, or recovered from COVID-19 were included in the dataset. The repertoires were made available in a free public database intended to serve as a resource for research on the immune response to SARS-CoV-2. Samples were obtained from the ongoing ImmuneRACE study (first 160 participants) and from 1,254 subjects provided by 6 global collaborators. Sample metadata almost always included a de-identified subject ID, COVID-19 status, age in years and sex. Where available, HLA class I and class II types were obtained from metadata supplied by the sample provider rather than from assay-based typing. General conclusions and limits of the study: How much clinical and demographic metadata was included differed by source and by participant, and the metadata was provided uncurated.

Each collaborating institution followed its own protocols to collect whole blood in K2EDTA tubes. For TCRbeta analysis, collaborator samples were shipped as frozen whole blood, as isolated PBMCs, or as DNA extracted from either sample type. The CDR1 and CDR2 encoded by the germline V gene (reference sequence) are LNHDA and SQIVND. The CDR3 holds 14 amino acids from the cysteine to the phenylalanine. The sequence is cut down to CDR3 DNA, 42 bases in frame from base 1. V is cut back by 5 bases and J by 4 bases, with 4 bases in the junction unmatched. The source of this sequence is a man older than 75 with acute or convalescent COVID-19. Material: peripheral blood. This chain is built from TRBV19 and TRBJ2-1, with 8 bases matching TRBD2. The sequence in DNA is TGTGCCAGTAGTGTAAGCGGGAGTTACAATGAGCAGTTCTTC. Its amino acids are CASSVSGSYNEQFF.